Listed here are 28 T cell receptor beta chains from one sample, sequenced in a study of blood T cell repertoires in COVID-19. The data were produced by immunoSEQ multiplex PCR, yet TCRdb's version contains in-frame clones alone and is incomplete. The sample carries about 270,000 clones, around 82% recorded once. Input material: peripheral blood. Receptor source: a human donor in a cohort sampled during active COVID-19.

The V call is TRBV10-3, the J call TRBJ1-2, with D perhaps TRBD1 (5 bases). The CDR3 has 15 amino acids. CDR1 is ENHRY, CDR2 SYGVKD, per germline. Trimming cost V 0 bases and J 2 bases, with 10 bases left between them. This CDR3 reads CAISESGQVNYGYTF. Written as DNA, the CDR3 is TGTGCCATCAGTGAGTCTGGACAAGTGAACTATGGCTACACCTTC.

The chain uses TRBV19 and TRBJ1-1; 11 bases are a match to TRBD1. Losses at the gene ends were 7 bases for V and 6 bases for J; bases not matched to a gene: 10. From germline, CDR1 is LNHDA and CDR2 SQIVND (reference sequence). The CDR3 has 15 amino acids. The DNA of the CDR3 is TGTGCCAGTACCAGAGTTGGACAGGGGGCATCTGAAGCTTTCTTT. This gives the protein CASTRVGQGASEAFF.

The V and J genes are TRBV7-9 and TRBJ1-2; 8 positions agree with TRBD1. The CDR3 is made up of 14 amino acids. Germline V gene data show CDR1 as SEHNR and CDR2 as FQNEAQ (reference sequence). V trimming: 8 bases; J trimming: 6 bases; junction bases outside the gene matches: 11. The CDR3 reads CASGPTGGQDGYTF. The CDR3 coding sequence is TGTGCCAGCGGACCCACAGGGGGTCAGGATGGCTACACCTTC.

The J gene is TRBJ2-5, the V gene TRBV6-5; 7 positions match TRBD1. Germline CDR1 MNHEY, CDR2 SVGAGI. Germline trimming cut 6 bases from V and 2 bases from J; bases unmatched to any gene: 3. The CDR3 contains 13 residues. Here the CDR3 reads CASRGTAQETQYF. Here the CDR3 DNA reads TGTGCCAGCAGGGGGACAGCACAAGAGACCCAGTACTTC.

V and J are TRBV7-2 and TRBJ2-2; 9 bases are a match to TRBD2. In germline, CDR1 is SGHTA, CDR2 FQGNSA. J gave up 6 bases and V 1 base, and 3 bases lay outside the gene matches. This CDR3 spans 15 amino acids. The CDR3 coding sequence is TGTGCCAGCAGCTTAGGGACTAGCGTTGCCGGGGAGCTGTTTTTT. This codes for CASSLGTSVAGELFF.

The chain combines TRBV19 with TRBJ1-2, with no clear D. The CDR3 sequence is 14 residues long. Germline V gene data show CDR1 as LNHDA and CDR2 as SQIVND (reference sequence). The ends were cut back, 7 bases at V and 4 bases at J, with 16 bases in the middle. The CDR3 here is CASTARPPFYGYTF. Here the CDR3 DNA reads TGTGCCAGTACCGCTAGGCCCCCATTCTATGGCTACACCTTC.

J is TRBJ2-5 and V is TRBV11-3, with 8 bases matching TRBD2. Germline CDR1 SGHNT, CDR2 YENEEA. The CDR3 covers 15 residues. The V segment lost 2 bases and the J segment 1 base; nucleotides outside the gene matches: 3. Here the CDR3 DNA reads TGTGCCAGCAGCTTACTCAGCGGGAGCCAAGAGACCCAGTACTTC. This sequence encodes CASSLLSGSQETQYF.

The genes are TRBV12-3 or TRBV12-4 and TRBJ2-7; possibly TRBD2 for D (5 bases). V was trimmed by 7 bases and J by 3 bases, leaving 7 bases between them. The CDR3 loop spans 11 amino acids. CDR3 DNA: TGTGCCAGCACCCGGGACTACGAGCAGTACTTC. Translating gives CASTRDYEQYF.

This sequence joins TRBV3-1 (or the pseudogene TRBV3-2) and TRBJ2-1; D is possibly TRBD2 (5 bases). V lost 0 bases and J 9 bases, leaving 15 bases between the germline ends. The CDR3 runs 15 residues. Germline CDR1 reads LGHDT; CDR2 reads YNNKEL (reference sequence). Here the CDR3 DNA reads TGTGCCAGCAGCCAAGAGGTGGGAGAACCCAGTGAGCAGTTCTTC. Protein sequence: CASSQEVGEPSEQFF.

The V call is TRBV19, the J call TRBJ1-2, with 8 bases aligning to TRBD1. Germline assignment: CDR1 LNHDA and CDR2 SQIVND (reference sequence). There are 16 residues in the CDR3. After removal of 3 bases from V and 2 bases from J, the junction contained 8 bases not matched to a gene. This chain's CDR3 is CASSIKRTGLNYGYTF. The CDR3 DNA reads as TGTGCCAGTAGTATTAAAAGGACAGGGCTAAACTATGGCTACACCTTC.

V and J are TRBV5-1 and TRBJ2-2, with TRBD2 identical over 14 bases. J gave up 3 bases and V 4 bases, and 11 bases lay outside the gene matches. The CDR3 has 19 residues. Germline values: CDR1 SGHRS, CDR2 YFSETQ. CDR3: CASSPLGTSGGMDTGELFF. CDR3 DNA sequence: TGCGCCAGCAGCCCTCTTGGGACTAGCGGGGGTATGGACACCGGGGAGCTGTTTTTT.

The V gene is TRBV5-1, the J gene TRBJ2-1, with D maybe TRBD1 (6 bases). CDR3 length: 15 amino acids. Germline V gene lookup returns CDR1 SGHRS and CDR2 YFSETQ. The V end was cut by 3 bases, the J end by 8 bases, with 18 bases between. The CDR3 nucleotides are TGCGCCAGCAGCTCGGCAATGGGGGCAGGCGATGAGCAGTTCTTC. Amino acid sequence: CASSSAMGAGDEQFF.

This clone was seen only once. CDR3 sequence (DNA): TGTGCCAGCGGGACTAATAATTCACCCCTCCACTTT. Translated: CASGTNNSPLHF. This rearrangement joins TRBV11-2 to TRBJ1-6, with a tentative D call TRBD1 (5 bases). With 8 bases removed from V and 5 bases from J, the gap between germline ends came to 7 bases. Germline values: CDR1 SGHAT, CDR2 FQNNGV. This CDR3 spans 12 amino acids.

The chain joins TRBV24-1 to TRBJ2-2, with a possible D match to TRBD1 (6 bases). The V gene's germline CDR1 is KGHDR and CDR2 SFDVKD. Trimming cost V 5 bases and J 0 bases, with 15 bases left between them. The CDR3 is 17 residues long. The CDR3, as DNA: TGTGCCACCAGTGTCCAGCCCGGGACACCGAACACCGGGGAGCTGTTTTTT. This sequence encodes CATSVQPGTPNTGELFF.

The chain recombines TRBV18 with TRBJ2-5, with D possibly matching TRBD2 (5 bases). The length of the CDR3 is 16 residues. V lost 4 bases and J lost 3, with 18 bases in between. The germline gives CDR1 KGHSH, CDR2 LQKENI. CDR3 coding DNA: TGTGCCAGCTCACGACGGGTCGCGCTAGCAAAAGAGACCCAGTACTTC. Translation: CASSRRVALAKETQYF. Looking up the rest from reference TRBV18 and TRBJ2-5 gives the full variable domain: NAGVMQNPRHLVRRRGQEARLRCSPMKGHSHVYWYRQLPEEGLKFMVYLQKENIIDESGMPKERFSAEFPKEGPSILRIQQVVRGDSAAYFCASSRRVALAKETQYFGPGTRLLVL.

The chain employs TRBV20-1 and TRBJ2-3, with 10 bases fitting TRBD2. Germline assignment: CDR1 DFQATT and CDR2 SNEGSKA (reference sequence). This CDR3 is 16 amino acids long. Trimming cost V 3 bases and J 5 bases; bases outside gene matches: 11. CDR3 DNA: TGCAGTGCTAGTCTCCCCAGCGGGGGGGCCGTAGATACGCAGTATTTT. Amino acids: CSASLPSGGAVDTQYF.

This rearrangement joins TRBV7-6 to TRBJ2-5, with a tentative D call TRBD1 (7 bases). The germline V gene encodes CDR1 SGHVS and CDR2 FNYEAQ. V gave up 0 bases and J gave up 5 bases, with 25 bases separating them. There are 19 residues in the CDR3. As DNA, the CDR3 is TGTGCCAGCAGCTTAGCCTCCACAGTCGGCAGGGGGGTCAGGGAGACCCAGTACTTC. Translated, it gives CASSLASTVGRGVRETQYF.

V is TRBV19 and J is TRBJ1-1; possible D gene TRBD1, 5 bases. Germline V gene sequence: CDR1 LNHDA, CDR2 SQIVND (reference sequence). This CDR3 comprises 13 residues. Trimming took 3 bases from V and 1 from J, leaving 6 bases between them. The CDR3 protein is CASSMTENTEAFF. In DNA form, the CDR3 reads TGTGCCAGTAGTATGACAGAGAACACTGAAGCTTTCTTT.

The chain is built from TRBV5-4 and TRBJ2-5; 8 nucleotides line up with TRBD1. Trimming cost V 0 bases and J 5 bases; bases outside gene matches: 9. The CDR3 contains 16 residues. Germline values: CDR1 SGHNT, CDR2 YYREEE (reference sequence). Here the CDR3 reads CASSLARQGPGETQYF. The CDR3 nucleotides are TGTGCCAGCAGCTTGGCCAGACAGGGGCCTGGGGAGACCCAGTACTTC.

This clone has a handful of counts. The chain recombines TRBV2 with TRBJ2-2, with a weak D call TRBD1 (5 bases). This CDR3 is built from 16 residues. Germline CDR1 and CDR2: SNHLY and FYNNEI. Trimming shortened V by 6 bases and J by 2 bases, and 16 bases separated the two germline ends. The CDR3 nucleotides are TGTGCCAGCAGCGTAGACAGAGTCCAAAACACCGGGGAGCTGTTTTTT. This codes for CASSVDRVQNTGELFF.

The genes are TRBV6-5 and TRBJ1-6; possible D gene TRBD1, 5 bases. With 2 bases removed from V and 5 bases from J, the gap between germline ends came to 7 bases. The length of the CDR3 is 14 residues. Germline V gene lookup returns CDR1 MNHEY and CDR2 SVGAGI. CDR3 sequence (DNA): TGTGCCAGCAGTTACGCCAGGGATAATTCACCCCTCCACTTT. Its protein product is CASSYARDNSPLHF.

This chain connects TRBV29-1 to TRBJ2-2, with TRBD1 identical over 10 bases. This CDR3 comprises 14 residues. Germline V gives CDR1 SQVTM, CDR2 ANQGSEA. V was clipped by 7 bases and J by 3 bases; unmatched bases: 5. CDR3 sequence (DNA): TGCAGCGGTAGACAGGGGGCTGACACCGGGGAGCTGTTTTTT. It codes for CSGRQGADTGELFF.

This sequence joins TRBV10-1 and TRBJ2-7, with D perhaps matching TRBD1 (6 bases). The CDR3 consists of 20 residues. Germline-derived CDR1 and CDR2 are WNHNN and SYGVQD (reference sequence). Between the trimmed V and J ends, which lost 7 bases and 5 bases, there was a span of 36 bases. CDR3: CASKGKSGGGRMEYLNEQYF. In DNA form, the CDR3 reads TGCGCCAGCAAAGGAAAAAGTGGGGGCGGGCGGATGGAGTACTTGAACGAGCAGTACTTC.

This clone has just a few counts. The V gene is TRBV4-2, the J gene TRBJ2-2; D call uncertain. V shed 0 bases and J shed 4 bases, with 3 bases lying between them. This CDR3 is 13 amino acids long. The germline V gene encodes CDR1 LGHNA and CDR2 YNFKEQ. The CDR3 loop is CASSQDGTGELFF. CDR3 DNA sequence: TGTGCCAGCAGCCAAGACGGCACCGGGGAGCTGTTTTTT.

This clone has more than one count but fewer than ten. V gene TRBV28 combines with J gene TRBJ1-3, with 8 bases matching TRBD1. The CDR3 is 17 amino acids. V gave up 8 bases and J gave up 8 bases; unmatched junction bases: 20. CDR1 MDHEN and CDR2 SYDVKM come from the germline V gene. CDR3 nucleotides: TGTGCCAGCTCAAGTCCGGGACAGGTACTATCAGTAGACACCATATATTTT. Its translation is CASSSPGQVLSVDTIYF.

CDR3 DNA sequence: TGTGCCAGCAGCTTTGGCCAGGGGTCGGGAGAGACCCAGTACTTC. Translation gives CASSFGQGSGETQYF. This chain connects TRBV11-2 to TRBJ2-5; possible D gene TRBD1, 6 bases. Trimming cost V 3 bases and J 4 bases, with 15 bases left between them. From germline, CDR1 is SGHAT and CDR2 FQNNGV. The CDR3 has 15 residues.

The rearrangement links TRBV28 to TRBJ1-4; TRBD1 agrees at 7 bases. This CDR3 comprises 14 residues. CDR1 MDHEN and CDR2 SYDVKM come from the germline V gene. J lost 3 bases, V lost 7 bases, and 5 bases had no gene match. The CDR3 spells CASNQGGANEKLFF. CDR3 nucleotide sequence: TGTGCCAGCAATCAGGGGGGAGCTAATGAAAAACTGTTTTTT. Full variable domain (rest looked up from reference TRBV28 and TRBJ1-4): DVKVTQSSRYLVKRTGEKVFLECVQDMDHENMFWYRQDPGLGLRLIYFSYDVKMKEKGDIPEGYSVSREKKERFSLILESASTNQTSMYLCASNQGGANEKLFFGSGTQLSVL.

The CDR3 spells CASSLGGRHEKLFF. The DNA for the CDR3 is TGTGCCAGCAGCTTGGGGGGGCGGCATGAAAAACTGTTTTTT. This chain connects TRBV5-4 to TRBJ1-4, with D possibly being TRBD1 (6 bases). The CDR3 contains 14 residues. The germline V and J ends were trimmed by 0 bases and 6 bases, with 9 bases remaining between them. Germline V lookup: CDR1 SGHNT, CDR2 YYREEE (reference sequence).